This T cell receptor (beta chain) comes out of a study of T cell changes during pregnancy in multiple sclerosis. The germline V gene encodes CDR1 SGHNT and CDR2 YYREEE (reference sequence). The CDR3 covers 14 residues. V shed 0 bases and J shed 6 bases, with 11 bases lying between them. TCRdb's copy holds only in-frame clones and misses some; the assay was immunoSEQ multiplex PCR. The data show almost 95,000 clones, 92% seen once. The sample consisted of peripheral blood, taken in the first trimester of pregnancy. The chain employs TRBV5-4 and TRBJ2-3; D gene ambiguous. The origin of this receptor is a female donor with multiple sclerosis, enrolled in a pregnancy study. The CDR3 region is CASSLAMSPDTQYF. The CDR3 DNA reads TGTGCCAGCAGCTTGGCGATGAGCCCGGATACGCAGTATTTT.